This section outlines one T cell receptor beta chain sequence together with its context. The data are from a study of control samples from healthy donors and cancer patients. Repertoires were generated with immunoSEQ multiplex PCR, while TCRdb's copy carries only in-frame clones and drops some. Found here are 150,000 or so clones, approximately 93% of them singletons; the top ten hold around 6.2%. Sequencing was carried out using blood. The source is a man between 35 and 55 years old in good health.

The CDR3 bases are TGTGCCAGCAGCTTTGGACGGTCCTATGGCTACACCTTC. As protein: CASSFGRSYGYTF. J is TRBJ1-2 and V is TRBV7-9; D is unclear. V was clipped by 3 bases and J by 4 bases, with 9 bases between them. CDR1 SEHNR and CDR2 FQNEAQ come from the germline V gene (reference sequence). This CDR3 spans 13 amino acids.